The T cell receptor (beta chain) under discussion was sequenced for a study of tissue T cells after allogeneic stem cell transplantation. CDR1 is LGHNA, CDR2 YSYQKL, per germline. V lost 0 bases, J lost 1 base, and 0 bases lay in between. The length of the CDR3 is 12 residues. The count of this clone is one. Its antigen is unidentified. Genes and germline are mouse. The CDR3 end falls 1 residue outside the read, so it is completed with the germline J gene. Study-wide results and caveats: Blood and spleen captured only part of the tissue TCR repertoire. Limitations included a small, clinically heterogeneous cohort and limited sampling depth. The study did not identify alloreactive or antigen-specific tissue TCRs, and some clones might be persisting host cells. Shared clones across patients were few; motif clustering revealed tissue-specific shared signatures.

Generated by immunoSEQ multiplex PCR, the TCRdb table keeps only in-frame clones and is missing some. The data hold some 17,000 clones, with under 80% observed a single time. Sequenced: spleen. This rearrangement joins TRBV2 to TRBJ1-1; D ambiguous. This receptor was taken from a female BALB/c mouse in good health. The MHC haplotype recorded for the strain is H2-d. The CDR3 bases that were read are TGTGCCAGCAGCCAAGAAAACACAGAAGTCTTC. Amino acids: CASSQENTEVF. The CDR3 in its entirety is CASSQENTEVFF. The full variable domain, with the rest looked up from reference TRBV2 and TRBJ1-1, is DPKIIQKPKYLVAVTGSEKILICEQYLGHNAMYWYRQSAKKPLEFMFSYSYQKLMDNQTASSRFQPQSSKKNHLDLQITALKPDDSATYFCASSQENTEVFFGKGTRLTVV.